The rows below give T cell receptor beta chains drawn from one sample of a study of blood T cell repertoires in COVID-19. Profiled with immunoSEQ multiplex PCR; TCRdb holds only in-frame clones, not every one. The sample has around 300,000 clones, around 90% seen once; the top ten hold roughly 7%. Input material: peripheral blood. The origin of the receptors is a woman aged 30 to 39 with COVID-19, enrolled during active disease. Each CDR3 is given with its conserved first and last residue. D genes are given only for firm matches. The size field is filled for only some rows; it gives once, few, many or a size class.

size: once; V: TRBV6-5; J: TRBJ1-3; D: TRBD1; CDR3: CASRQGVGNTIYF; DNA: TGTGCCAGCAGACAGGGGGTTGGAAACACCATATATTTT
size: many; V: TRBV10-3; J: TRBJ2-5; D: TRBD2; CDR3: CAIREGLAGGRETQYF; DNA: TGTGCCATCAGGGAGGGACTAGCGGGAGGGAGAGAGACCCAGTACTTC
size: NA; V: TRBV27; J: TRBJ2-1; D: NA; CDR3: CASSISNEQFF; DNA: TGTGCCAGCAGTATTAGCAATGAGCAGTTCTTC
size: NA; V: TRBV5-6; J: TRBJ2-6; D: NA; CDR3: CASAGGFSGANVLTF; DNA: TGTGCCAGCGCCGGCGGGTTCTCTGGGGCCAACGTCCTGACTTTC
size: NA; V: TRBV7-8; J: TRBJ2-1; D: TRBD2; CDR3: CASSLPSGIGEQFF; DNA: TGTGCCAGCAGCTTACCTAGCGGGATAGGTGAGCAGTTCTTC
size: once; V: TRBV11-2; J: TRBJ2-5; D: TRBD2; CDR3: CASSLDPGGETQYF; DNA: TGTGCCAGCAGCTTAGATCCGGGAGGAGAGACCCAGTACTTC
size: NA; V: TRBV7-2; J: TRBJ1-4; D: TRBD1; CDR3: CASSLPDRGRDDEKLFF; DNA: TGTGCCAGCAGCTTACCGGACAGGGGGCGAGACGATGAAAAACTGTTTTTT
size: NA; V: TRBV9; J: TRBJ2-7; D: TRBD1; CDR3: CASSVGTGGFYEQYF; DNA: TGTGCCAGCAGCGTAGGTACAGGGGGATTTTACGAGCAGTACTTC
size: medium-sized; V: TRBV7-9; J: TRBJ2-7; D: NA; CDR3: CASSLLNAGDYEQYF; DNA: TGTGCCAGCAGCCTCCTAAACGCGGGTGATTACGAGCAGTACTTC
size: NA; V: TRBV3-1/TRBV3-2; J: TRBJ2-5; D: TRBD1; CDR3: CASSPVDREVETQYF; DNA: TGTGCCAGCAGCCCCGTGGACAGGGAGGTAGAGACCCAGTACTTC
size: few; V: TRBV7-9; J: TRBJ2-1; D: TRBD1; CDR3: CASSLALTLRQGNNEQFF; DNA: TGTGCCAGCAGCTTAGCGCTCACCCTTCGACAGGGGAATAATGAGCAGTTCTTC
size: NA; V: TRBV29-1; J: TRBJ2-3; D: TRBD2; CDR3: CSVDGLAENTDTQYF; DNA: TGCAGCGTTGATGGACTAGCGGAGAACACAGATACGCAGTATTTT
size: NA; V: TRBV28; J: TRBJ2-5; D: NA; CDR3: CASSITGLVGETQYF; DNA: TGTGCCAGCAGTATAACAGGGCTGGTGGGAGAGACCCAGTACTTC
size: NA; V: TRBV30; J: TRBJ1-5; D: NA; CDR3: CAWSETAFNQPQHF; DNA: TGTGCCTGGAGTGAAACAGCCTTCAATCAGCCCCAGCATTTT
size: NA; V: TRBV3-1/TRBV3-2; J: TRBJ1-4; D: TRBD1; CDR3: CASWEQGVGEKLFF; DNA: TGTGCCAGCTGGGAACAGGGGGTGGGTGAAAAACTGTTTTTT
size: NA; V: TRBV7-3; J: TRBJ2-4; D: TRBD1; CDR3: CASSLIGTDKNIQYF; DNA: TGTGCCAGCAGCTTAATTGGGACAGACAAAAACATTCAGTACTTC
size: NA; V: TRBV7-2; J: TRBJ1-2; D: NA; CDR3: CASSLDGNYGYTF; DNA: TGTGCCAGCAGCTTAGACGGTAACTATGGCTACACCTTC
size: NA; V: TRBV5-6; J: TRBJ2-7; D: NA; CDR3: CASSLAPGGYEQYF; DNA: TGTGCCAGCAGCTTGGCCCCCGGGGGCTACGAGCAGTACTTC
size: NA; V: TRBV21-1; J: TRBJ1-4; D: NA; CDR3: CASSTRATNEKLFF; DNA: TGTGCCAGCAGCACCAGGGCAACTAATGAAAAACTGTTTTTT
size: NA; V: TRBV6-5; J: TRBJ2-7; D: TRBD1; CDR3: CASSPTGAEQYF; DNA: TGTGCCAGCAGCCCGACAGGGGCGGAGCAGTACTTC
size: NA; V: TRBV18; J: TRBJ1-5; D: TRBD1; CDR3: CASSPLRGQDLQPQHF; DNA: TGTGCCAGCTCACCACTTCGAGGACAGGATTTGCAGCCCCAGCATTTT
size: NA; V: TRBV19; J: TRBJ1-6; D: TRBD1; CDR3: CASSIQGTGSPLHF; DNA: TGTGCCAGTAGTATCCAGGGGACAGGCTCACCCCTCCACTTT
size: once; V: TRBV6-5; J: TRBJ2-2; D: TRBD2; CDR3: CASRSLAGNTGELFF; DNA: TGTGCCAGCCGTTCCCTAGCGGGTAATACCGGGGAGCTGTTTTTT
size: NA; V: TRBV28; J: TRBJ1-6; D: TRBD1; CDR3: CASRSDRGAGWVGGSNSPLHF; DNA: TGTGCCAGCAGATCAGACAGGGGCGCTGGATGGGTGGGGGGCTCAAATTCACCCCTCCACTTT
size: NA; V: TRBV7-2; J: TRBJ2-7; D: NA; CDR3: CASSLPSEEQYF; DNA: TGTGCCAGCAGTCTTCCCTCAGAAGAGCAGTACTTC
size: NA; V: TRBV7-9; J: TRBJ2-2; D: NA; CDR3: CASTGATGELFF; DNA: TGTGCCAGCACCGGGGCGACCGGGGAGCTGTTTTTT